The 8 T cell receptor beta chains listed next were all sequenced from one sample in a study of CD8+ T cells in alopecia areata. Treatment here: oral pan-JAK inhibitor, 5-10 mg twice daily. Sequencing relied on a cDNA template that was reverse transcribed from extracted RNA. Assay used: immunoSEQ multiplex PCR; TCRdb lists only in-frame clones, some missing. The table has some 170,000 clones, about 53% seen once. Specimen: CD8+ T cells sorted from blood, collected at week 24, from a patient treated with tofacitinib. These receptors all come from a human donor with alopecia areata.

The chain is built from TRBV30 and TRBJ2-3; weak D call: TRBD2 (6 bases). Per the germline V gene, CDR1 is GTSNPN and CDR2 is SVGIG (reference sequence). The CDR3 runs 14 residues. Trimming removed 5 bases at V and 0 bases at J, with 12 bases between. The CDR3 sequence: CAWDPGLSTDTQYF. CDR3 in DNA: TGTGCCTGGGACCCGGGACTGAGCACAGATACGCAGTATTTT.

V gene TRBV5-4 combines with J gene TRBJ2-5, with TRBD1 matching over 8 bases. The germline gives CDR1 SGHNT, CDR2 YYREEE (reference sequence). This CDR3 has 14 amino acids. V was clipped by 2 bases and J by 5 bases; unmatched bases: 5. The CDR3 reads CASSLAGGAETQYF. DNA of the CDR3: TGTGCCAGCAGCTTAGCAGGGGGCGCGGAGACCCAGTACTTC.

This clone has just a few counts. The chain combines TRBV13 with TRBJ2-3; D not resolved. CDR3 size: 13 residues. CDR1 and CDR2 from the germline V gene are PRHDT and FYEKMQ (reference sequence). V lost 0 bases, J lost 4 bases, and 5 bases lay in between. CDR3: CASSLGNADTQYF. The CDR3 nucleotides are TGTGCCAGCAGCTTAGGGAATGCAGATACGCAGTATTTT.

The chain joins TRBV4-1 to TRBJ1-1; tentative D call: TRBD1 (5 bases). The germline V gene encodes CDR1 MGHRA and CDR2 YSYEKL. Trimming shortened V by 3 bases and J by 5 bases, and 7 bases separated the two germline ends. The CDR3 is 12 residues long. DNA for the CDR3: TGCGCCAGCAGCCATGACAGAACTGAAGCTTTCTTT. Its protein product is CASSHDRTEAFF.

The genes are TRBV2 and TRBJ2-7; maybe TRBD1 (6 bases). This CDR3 spans 13 amino acids. Germline CDR1 and CDR2: SNHLY and FYNNEI. V lost 4 bases and J lost 6, with 13 bases in between. The CDR3 nucleotides are TGTGCCAGCAGTGGCGTGGGGGCTAGCGAGCAGTACTTC. Translation: CASSGVGASEQYF.

This sequence joins TRBV30 and TRBJ1-2; D gene uncertain. This CDR3 has 12 residues. Per germline, CDR1 GTSNPN and CDR2 SVGIG (reference sequence). The V end was cut by 8 bases, the J end by 8 bases, with 18 bases between. The DNA for the CDR3 is TGTGCCGGAATTCGGAGCGTCGGAGGCTACACCTTC. It yields the protein CAGIRSVGGYTF.

V is TRBV27 and J is TRBJ1-1; D uncertain. Germline V gene data show CDR1 as MNHEY and CDR2 as SMNVEV (reference sequence). V dropped 5 bases and J dropped 5 bases, with 12 bases sitting between them. This CDR3 has 13 amino acids. CDR3 sequence (DNA): TGTGCCAGCAGTCCCCGGGTTGGGACTGAAGCTTTCTTT. As protein: CASSPRVGTEAFF.

This clone was seen only a few times. The chain recombines TRBV5-6 with TRBJ2-5, with 10 bases matching TRBD1. Germline CDR1 SGHDT, CDR2 YYEEEE. This CDR3 comprises 17 residues. The trim removed 1 base at V and 2 bases at J, leaving 8 bases unmatched. The CDR3 nucleotides read TGTGCCAGCAGCTTGTTCGACAGGGGGCTATGGCAAGAGACCCAGTACTTC. Translating gives CASSLFDRGLWQETQYF.